These T cell receptor beta chains were read from a single sample in a study of technical replicates of blood from a handful of donors. Sequencing used immunoSEQ multiplex PCR; TCRdb keeps in-frame clones, though not all of them. The data hold more than 65,000 clones, with about 95% observed a single time. Sequenced: T cells isolated from PBMCs. The source is a human donor in good health. CDR3s include the opening cysteine and the closing phenylalanine or tryptophan. Each record gives: V gene, D gene, clone size, J gene, CDR3 DNA, CDR3 protein. A D gene is named only where the DNA matches it firmly. Size tells how often a clone was seen (once, few, many) or the class of an expanded clone, and some rows leave it out.

TRBV6-1	-	-	TRBJ1-1	TGTGCCAGCAGACCAGGGATCCACACTGAAGCTTTCTTT	CASRPGIHTEAFF
TRBV19	-	-	TRBJ2-7	TGTGCCAGTAGATCCGGGAGTGCCTACGAGCAGTACTTC	CASRSGSAYEQYF
TRBV5-1	-	-	TRBJ2-5	TGCGCCAGCAGCTTGGGATCCCGGGAGAGTGGAGAGACCCAGTACTTC	CASSLGSRESGETQYF
TRBV7-8	-	-	TRBJ2-1	TGTGCCAGCAGCGATACGCGGCTGTTCTTC	CASSDTRLFF
TRBV7-8	TRBD1	-	TRBJ2-7	TGTGCCAGCAGCGTGACAGGGGCGCCCTACGAGCAGTACTTC	CASSVTGAPYEQYF
TRBV30	-	-	TRBJ2-1	TGTGCCTTCACCGGGACTCCTAATAGGCCGTTCTTC	CAFTGTPNRPFF
TRBV29-1	-	-	TRBJ2-2	TGCAGCGTTTCTCAAGGGGCGAACACCGGGGAGCTGTTTTTT	CSVSQGANTGELFF
TRBV7-8	TRBD1	once	TRBJ1-2	TGTGCCAGCAGCCCCGGGACAGCTCCCCTTCGGGAAGGCTACACCTTC	CASSPGTAPLREGYTF
TRBV5-1	TRBD2	-	TRBJ2-5	TGCGCCAGCAGCTCCTCCCTCCTAGCGGGAGGCGAGGGCCAAGAGACCCAGTACTTC	CASSSSLLAGGEGQETQYF
TRBV28	TRBD1	-	TRBJ2-1	TGTGCCAGCATGCTTCGGGGACAGGGGAGCAATGAGCAGTTCTTC	CASMLRGQGSNEQFF
TRBV2	-	-	TRBJ2-1	TGTGCCAGCAGTGATCTTTTGCGTAGCTCCTACAATGAGCAGTTCTTC	CASSDLLRSSYNEQFF
TRBV29-1	-	-	TRBJ2-5	TGCAGCGGTGCGAACGGGGAAACCCAGTACTTC	CSGANGETQYF
TRBV10-3	TRBD2	-	TRBJ2-1	TGTGCCATCAGTGAGTCACTAGCGGGAGTCTTTGGGTATATCTTC	CAISESLAGVFGYIF